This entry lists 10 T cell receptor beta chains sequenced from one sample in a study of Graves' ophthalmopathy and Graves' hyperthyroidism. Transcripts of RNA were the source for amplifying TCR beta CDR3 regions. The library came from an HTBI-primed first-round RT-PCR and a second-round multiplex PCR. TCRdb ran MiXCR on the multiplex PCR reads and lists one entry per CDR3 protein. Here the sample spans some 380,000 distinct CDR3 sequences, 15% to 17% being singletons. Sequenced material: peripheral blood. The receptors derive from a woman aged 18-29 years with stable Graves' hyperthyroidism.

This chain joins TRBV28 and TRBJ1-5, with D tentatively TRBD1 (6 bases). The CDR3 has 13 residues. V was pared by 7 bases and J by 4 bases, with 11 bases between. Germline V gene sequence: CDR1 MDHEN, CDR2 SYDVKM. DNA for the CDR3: TGTGCCAGCAAAACAGGGAATAATCAGCCCCAGCATTTT. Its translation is CASKTGNNQPQHF.

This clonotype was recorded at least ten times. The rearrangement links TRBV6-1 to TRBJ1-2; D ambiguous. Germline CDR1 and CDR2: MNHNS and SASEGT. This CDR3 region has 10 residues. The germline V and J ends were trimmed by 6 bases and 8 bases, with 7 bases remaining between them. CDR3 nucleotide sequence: TGTGCCAGCAGAGCGGGGGGCTACACCTTC. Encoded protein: CASRAGGYTF.

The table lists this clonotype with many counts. The CDR3 spells CASSPTGGFYTEAFF. CDR3 in DNA: TGTGCCAGCAGTCCTACAGGGGGCTTTTACACTGAAGCTTTCTTT. This chain uses TRBV11-3 with TRBJ1-1, with 9 nucleotides matching TRBD1. The V segment lost 6 bases and the J segment 3 bases; nucleotides outside the gene matches: 8. The CDR3 consists of 15 residues. Germline CDR1 is SGHNT and CDR2 is YENEEA.

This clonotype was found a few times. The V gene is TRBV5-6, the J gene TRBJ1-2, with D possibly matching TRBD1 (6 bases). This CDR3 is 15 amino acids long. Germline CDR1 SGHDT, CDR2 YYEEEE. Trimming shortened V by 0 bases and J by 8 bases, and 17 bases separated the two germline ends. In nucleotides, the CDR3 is TGTGCCAGCAGCTTGGATCCTCCCACAGGGAGAGGCTACACCTTC. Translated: CASSLDPPTGRGYTF.

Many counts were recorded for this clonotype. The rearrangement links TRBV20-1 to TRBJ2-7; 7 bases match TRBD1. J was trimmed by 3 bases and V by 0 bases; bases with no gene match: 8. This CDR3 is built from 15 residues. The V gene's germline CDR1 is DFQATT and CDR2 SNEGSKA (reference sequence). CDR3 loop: CSARDLRDRGYEQYF. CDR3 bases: TGCAGTGCTAGAGATCTCCGGGACAGAGGCTACGAGCAGTACTTC.

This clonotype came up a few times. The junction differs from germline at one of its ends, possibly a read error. The chain's CDR3 is CPSSPDSNYGYTF. CDR3 in DNA: TGTCCCAGCAGTCCCGACAGTAACTATGGCTACACCTTC. J is TRBJ1-2 and V is TRBV6-1, with D tentatively TRBD1 (5 bases). The germline CDR1 and CDR2 sequences are MNHNS and SASEGT. The CDR3 length is 13 residues.

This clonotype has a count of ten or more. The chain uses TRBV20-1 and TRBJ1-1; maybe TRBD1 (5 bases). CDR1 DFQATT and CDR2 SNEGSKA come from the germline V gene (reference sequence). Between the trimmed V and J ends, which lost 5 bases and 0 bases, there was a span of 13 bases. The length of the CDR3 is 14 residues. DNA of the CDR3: TGCAGTGCTCACCGACAGTTCATGAACACTGAAGCTTTCTTT. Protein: CSAHRQFMNTEAFF.

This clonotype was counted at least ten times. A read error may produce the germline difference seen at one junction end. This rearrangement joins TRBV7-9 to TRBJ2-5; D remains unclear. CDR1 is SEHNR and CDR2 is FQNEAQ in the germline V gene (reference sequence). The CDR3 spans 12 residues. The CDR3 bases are TGTGCCAGCAGTGGAAGCCAAGAAACCCAGTACTTC. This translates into CASSGSQETQYF.

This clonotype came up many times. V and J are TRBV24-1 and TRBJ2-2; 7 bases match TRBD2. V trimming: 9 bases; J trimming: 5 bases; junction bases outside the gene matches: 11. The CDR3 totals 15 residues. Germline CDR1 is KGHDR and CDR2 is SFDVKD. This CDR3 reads CATRPAGDYTGELFF. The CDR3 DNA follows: TGTGCCACCCGTCCGGCGGGGGACTATACCGGGGAGCTGTTTTTT.

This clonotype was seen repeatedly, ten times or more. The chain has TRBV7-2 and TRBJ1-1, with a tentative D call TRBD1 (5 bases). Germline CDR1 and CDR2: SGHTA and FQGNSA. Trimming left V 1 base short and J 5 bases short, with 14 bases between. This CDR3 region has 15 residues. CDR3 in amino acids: CASSLEQEGLTEAFF. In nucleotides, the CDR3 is TGTGCCAGCAGCTTAGAGCAGGAGGGGTTAACTGAAGCTTTCTTT. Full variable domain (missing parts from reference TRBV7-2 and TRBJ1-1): GAGVSQSPSNKVTEKGKDVELRCDPISGHTALYWYRQSLGQGLEFLIYFQGNSAPDKSGLPSDRFSAERTGGSVSTLTIQRTQQEDSAVYLCASSLEQEGLTEAFFGQGTRLTVV.